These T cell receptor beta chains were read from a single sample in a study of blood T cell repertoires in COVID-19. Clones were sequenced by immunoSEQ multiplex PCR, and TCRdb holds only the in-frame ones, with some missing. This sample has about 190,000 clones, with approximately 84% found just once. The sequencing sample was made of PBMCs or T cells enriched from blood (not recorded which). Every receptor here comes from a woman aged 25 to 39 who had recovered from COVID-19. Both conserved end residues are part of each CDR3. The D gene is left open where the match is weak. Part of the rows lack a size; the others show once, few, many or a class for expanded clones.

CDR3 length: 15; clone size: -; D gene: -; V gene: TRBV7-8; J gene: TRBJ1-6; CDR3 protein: CASKPGGARNSPLHF; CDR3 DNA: TGTGCCAGCAAGCCGGGGGGGGCGCGGAATTCACCCCTCCACTTT
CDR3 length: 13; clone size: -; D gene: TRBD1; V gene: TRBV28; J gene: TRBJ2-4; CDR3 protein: CASRKTGTDIQYF; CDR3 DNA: TGTGCCAGCAGGAAGACAGGGACGGACATTCAGTACTTC
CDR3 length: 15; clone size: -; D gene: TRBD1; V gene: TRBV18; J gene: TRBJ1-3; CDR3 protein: CASSRTGVSGNTIYF; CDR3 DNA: TGTGCCAGCTCAAGGACAGGGGTCTCTGGAAACACCATATATTTT
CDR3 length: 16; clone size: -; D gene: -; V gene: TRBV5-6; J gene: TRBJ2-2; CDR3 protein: CASSLLAGVNTGELFF; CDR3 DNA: TGTGCCAGCAGCTTGTTGGCCGGGGTGAACACCGGGGAGCTGTTTTTT
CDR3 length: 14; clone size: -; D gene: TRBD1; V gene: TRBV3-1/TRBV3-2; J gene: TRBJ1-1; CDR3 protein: CASSRQGEGAEAFF; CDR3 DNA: TGTGCCAGCAGTCGACAGGGGGAGGGGGCTGAAGCTTTCTTT
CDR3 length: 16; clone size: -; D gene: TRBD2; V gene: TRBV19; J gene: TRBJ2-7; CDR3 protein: CASSTRGLAGRVEQYF; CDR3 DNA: TGTGCCAGTAGTACCCGGGGCTTAGCGGGAAGGGTCGAGCAGTACTTC
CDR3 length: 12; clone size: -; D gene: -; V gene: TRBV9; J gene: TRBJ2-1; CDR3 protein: CASSVLENEQFF; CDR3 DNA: TGTGCCAGCAGCGTCCTGGAGAATGAGCAGTTCTTC
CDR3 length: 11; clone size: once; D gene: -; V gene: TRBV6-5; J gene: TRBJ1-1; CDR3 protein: CASEGRTEAFF; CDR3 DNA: TGTGCCAGCGAGGGGAGGACTGAAGCTTTCTTT
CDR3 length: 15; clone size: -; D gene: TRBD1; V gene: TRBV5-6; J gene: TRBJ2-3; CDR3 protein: CASSLGQGATDTQYF; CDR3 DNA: TGTGCCAGCAGCTTGGGACAGGGGGCCACAGATACGCAGTATTTT
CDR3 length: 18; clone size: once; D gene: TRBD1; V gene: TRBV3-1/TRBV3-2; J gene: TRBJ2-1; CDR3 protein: CASSLRVNRDSPYNEQFF; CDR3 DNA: TGTGCCAGCAGCCTAAGGGTTAACCGGGACAGCCCCTACAATGAGCAGTTCTTC
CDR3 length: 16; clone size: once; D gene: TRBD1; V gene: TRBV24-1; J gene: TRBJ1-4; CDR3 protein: CATSDPTPGQDEKLFF; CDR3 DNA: TGTGCCACCAGTGACCCCACCCCGGGACAGGATGAAAAACTGTTTTTT
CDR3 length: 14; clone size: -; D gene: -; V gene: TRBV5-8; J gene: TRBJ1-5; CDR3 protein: CASTTVRAGQPQHF; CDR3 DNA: TGTGCCAGCACCACCGTCAGGGCAGGTCAGCCCCAGCATTTT
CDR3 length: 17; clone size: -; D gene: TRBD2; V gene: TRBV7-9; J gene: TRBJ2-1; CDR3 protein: CASSSGVAGKKYNEQFF; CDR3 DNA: TGTGCCAGCAGCTCCGGAGTAGCGGGCAAAAAATACAATGAGCAGTTCTTC
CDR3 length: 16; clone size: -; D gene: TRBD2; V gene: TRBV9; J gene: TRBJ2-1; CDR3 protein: CASSVDPAGGYNEQFF; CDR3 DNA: TGTGCCAGCAGCGTAGATCCGGCGGGAGGGTACAATGAGCAGTTCTTC
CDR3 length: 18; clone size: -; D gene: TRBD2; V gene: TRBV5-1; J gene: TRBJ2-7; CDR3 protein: CASSLATSGRALGHEQYF; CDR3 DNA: TGCGCCAGCAGCTTGGCGACTAGCGGGAGGGCCTTAGGCCACGAGCAGTACTTC
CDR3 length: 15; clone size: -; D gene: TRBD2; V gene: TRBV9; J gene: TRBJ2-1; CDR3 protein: CASSSTRGAYNEQFF; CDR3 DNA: TGTGCCAGCAGCTCCACCCGGGGGGCCTACAATGAGCAGTTCTTC
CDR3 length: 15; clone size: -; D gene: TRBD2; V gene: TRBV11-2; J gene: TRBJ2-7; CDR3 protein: CASSFVSGGGGEQYF; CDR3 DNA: TGTGCCAGCAGCTTTGTATCGGGAGGAGGCGGCGAGCAGTACTTC
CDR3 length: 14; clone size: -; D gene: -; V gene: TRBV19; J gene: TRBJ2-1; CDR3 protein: CASTGGSSYNEQFF; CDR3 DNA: TGTGCCAGTACCGGGGGAAGCTCCTACAATGAGCAGTTCTTC
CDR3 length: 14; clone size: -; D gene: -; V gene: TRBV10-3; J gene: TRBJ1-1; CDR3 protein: CAISEVQMNTEAFF; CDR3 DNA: TGTGCCATCAGTGAGGTCCAAATGAACACTGAAGCTTTCTTT
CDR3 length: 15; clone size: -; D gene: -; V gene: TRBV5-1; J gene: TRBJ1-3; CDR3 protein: CASTSAGVSGNTIYF; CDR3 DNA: TGCGCCAGCACCTCCGCCGGTGTCTCTGGAAACACCATATATTTT
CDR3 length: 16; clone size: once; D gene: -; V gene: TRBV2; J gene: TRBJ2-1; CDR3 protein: CASRASLTGPGNEQFF; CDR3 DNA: TGTGCCAGCAGGGCGTCATTAACAGGACCAGGGAATGAGCAGTTCTTC
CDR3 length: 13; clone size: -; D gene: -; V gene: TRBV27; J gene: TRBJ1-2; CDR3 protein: CASSLGIDYGYTF; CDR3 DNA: TGTGCCAGCAGTTTAGGCATCGACTATGGCTACACCTTC
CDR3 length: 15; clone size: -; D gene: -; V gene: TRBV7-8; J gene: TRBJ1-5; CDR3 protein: CASSPGHDSNQPQHF; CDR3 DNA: TGTGCCAGCAGCCCAGGACATGATAGCAATCAGCCCCAGCATTTT
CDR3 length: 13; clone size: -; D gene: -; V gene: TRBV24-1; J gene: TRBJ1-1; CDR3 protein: CATRAFMNTEAFF; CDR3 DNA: TGTGCCACCCGAGCCTTTATGAACACTGAAGCTTTCTTT
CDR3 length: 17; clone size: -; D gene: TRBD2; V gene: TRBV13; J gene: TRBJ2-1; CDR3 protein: CASIFYGTSGGVNEQFF; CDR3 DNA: TGTGCCAGCATTTTCTACGGGACTAGCGGGGGGGTCAATGAGCAGTTCTTC
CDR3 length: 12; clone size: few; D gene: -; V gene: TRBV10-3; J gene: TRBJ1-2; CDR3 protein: CAIRTAAYGYTF; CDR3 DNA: TGTGCCATCAGGACAGCCGCCTATGGCTACACCTTC
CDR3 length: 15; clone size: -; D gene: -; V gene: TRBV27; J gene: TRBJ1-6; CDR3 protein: CASSLQSGFNSPLHF; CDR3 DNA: TGTGCCAGCAGTTTACAGTCGGGGTTCAATTCACCCCTCCACTTT
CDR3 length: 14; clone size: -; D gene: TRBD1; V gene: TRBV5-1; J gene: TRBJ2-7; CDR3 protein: CASSSGTGSNEQYF; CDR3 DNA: TGCGCCAGCAGCTCCGGGACAGGGTCTAACGAGCAGTACTTC
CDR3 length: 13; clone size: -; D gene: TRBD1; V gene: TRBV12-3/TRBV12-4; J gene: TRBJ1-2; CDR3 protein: CASTPGQGYGYTF; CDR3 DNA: TGTGCCAGCACCCCTGGACAGGGCTATGGCTACACCTTC
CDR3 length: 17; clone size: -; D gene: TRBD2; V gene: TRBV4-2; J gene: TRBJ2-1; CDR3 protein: CASSQESPRELHNEQFF; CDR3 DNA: TGTGCCAGCAGCCAAGAATCCCCGCGGGAGTTACACAATGAGCAGTTCTTC
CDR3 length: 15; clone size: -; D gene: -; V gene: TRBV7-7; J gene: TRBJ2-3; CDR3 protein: CASSLGGGGTDTQYF; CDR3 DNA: TGTGCTAGCAGCTTAGGGGGGGGTGGCACAGATACGCAGTATTTT
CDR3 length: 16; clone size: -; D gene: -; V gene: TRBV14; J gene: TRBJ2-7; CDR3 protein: CASSQGTLDFSYEQYF; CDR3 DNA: TGTGCCAGCAGCCAAGGCACCCTTGACTTCTCCTACGAGCAGTACTTC